The 30 T cell receptor beta chains given below trace back to one sample, sequenced in a study of long-term antiretroviral therapy in people with HIV. A v3.0 immunoSEQ assay was performed at survey level. The protocol was immunoSEQ multiplex PCR, while the TCRdb copy is restricted to in-frame clones and leaves out a portion. Found here are some 18,000 clones, approximately 80% of them singletons; the top ten hold approximately 4.2%. The sequencing here drew on unsorted PBMCs, taken 0.1 years before starting antiretroviral therapy. Receptor source: a man aged 18 to 29 with HIV.

This chain joins TRBV7-2 and TRBJ1-4; D not resolved. V lost 4 bases and J 4 bases, leaving 4 bases between the germline ends. This CDR3 comprises 12 residues. Germline CDR1 SGHTA, CDR2 FQGNSA. CDR3 protein: CASSSINEKLFF. CDR3 DNA sequence: TGTGCCAGCAGCTCTATTAATGAAAAACTGTTTTTT.

In DNA form, the CDR3 reads TGTGCCAGCAGCGGCGGGATAGACTACGAGCAGTACTTC. Protein: CASSGGIDYEQYF. The gene calls are TRBV7-2 and TRBJ2-7; TRBD2 is a possible D gene (6 bases). The CDR3 covers 13 residues. The germline V and J ends were trimmed by 5 bases and 3 bases, with 11 bases remaining between them. The germline V gene encodes CDR1 SGHTA and CDR2 FQGNSA.

The chain has TRBV19 and TRBJ1-1; no firm D call. Germline CDR1 is LNHDA and CDR2 is SQIVND (reference sequence). V was trimmed by 0 bases and J by 6 bases, leaving 8 bases between them. This CDR3 region has 13 residues. CDR3 nucleotide sequence: TGTGCCAGTAGTATAGACGAGAGGGCTGAAGCTTTCTTT. Amino acid sequence: CASSIDERAEAFF.

The chain has TRBV19 and TRBJ2-5, with 7 bases matching TRBD2. The germline gives CDR1 LNHDA, CDR2 SQIVND (reference sequence). There are 13 residues in the CDR3. Trimming at V came to 9 bases and at J to 4 bases, leaving 8 bases not matched to a gene. The CDR3 spells CASQPTSRETQYF. DNA for the CDR3: TGTGCCAGCCAACCGACTAGCAGAGAGACCCAGTACTTC.

The DNA for the CDR3 is TGTGCCAGCAGTCGCCAGCTAGGAGACTCTGGGGCCAACGTCCTGACTTTC. This sequence encodes CASSRQLGDSGANVLTF. The V call is TRBV27, the J call TRBJ2-6; D is unresolved. This CDR3 is 17 amino acids long. Germline CDR1 reads MNHEY; CDR2 reads SMNVEV (reference sequence). The V and J ends lost 5 bases and 0 bases respectively, with 14 bases between them.

The chain links TRBV6-6 to TRBJ1-4, with no clear D. The CDR3 totals 16 residues. In germline, CDR1 is MNHNY, CDR2 SVGAGI (reference sequence). V dropped 6 bases and J dropped 3 bases, with 17 bases sitting between them. CDR3 nucleotides: TGTGCCAGCAGCGAAATCACGGGGTCAGCTAATGAAAAACTGTTTTTT. Amino acid sequence: CASSEITGSANEKLFF.

The chain is built from TRBV5-1 and TRBJ2-5, with D possibly TRBD2 on 6 matching bases. The length of the CDR3 is 14 residues. The ends were cut back, 1 base at V and 2 bases at J, with 9 bases in the middle. Germline values: CDR1 SGHRS, CDR2 YFSETQ. CDR3 in DNA: TGCGCCAGCAGCTTGCTCGCGGGACAAGAGACCCAGTACTTC. Protein: CASSLLAGQETQYF.

CDR3 region: CASNQDRINTEAFF. CDR3 sequence (DNA): TGTGCCAGCAACCAGGACAGAATCAACACTGAAGCTTTCTTT. The chain has TRBV6-5 and TRBJ1-1, with D possibly matching TRBD1 (6 bases). CDR1 MNHEY and CDR2 SVGAGI come from the germline V gene. The V and J ends lost 7 bases and 2 bases respectively, with 14 bases between them. The CDR3 totals 14 residues.

This clone appeared once. The rearrangement uses TRBV15 and TRBJ2-1; possibly TRBD2 for D (5 bases). Germline V lookup: CDR1 LNHNV, CDR2 YYDKDF (reference sequence). V lost 0 bases, J lost 6 bases, and 15 bases lay in between. The CDR3 is 16 amino acids. The CDR3 spells CATSRDMASSANEQFF. The CDR3 bases are TGTGCCACCAGCAGAGATATGGCTAGCTCCGCCAATGAGCAGTTCTTC.

The chain recombines TRBV7-9 with TRBJ2-3; D gene unclear. Trimming took off 1 base at V and 5 bases at J, with 4 bases between the two ends. This CDR3 is 12 amino acids long. CDR1 and CDR2 from the germline V gene are SEHNR and FQNEAQ (reference sequence). The CDR3 DNA reads as TGTGCCAGCAGCTTAGGGGAAGATACGCAGTATTTT. This translates into CASSLGEDTQYF. Complete variable domain (other parts from reference TRBV7-9 and TRBJ2-3): DTGVSQNPRHKITKRGQNVTFRCDPISEHNRLYWYRQTLGQGPEFLTYFQNEAQLEKSRLLSDRFSAERPKGSFSTLEIQRTEQGDSAMYLCASSLGEDTQYFGPGTRLTVL.

This clone was counted between two and nine times. J is TRBJ2-7 and V is TRBV29-1; 9 nucleotides agree with TRBD1. There are 14 residues in the CDR3. The trim removed 4 bases at V and 4 bases at J, leaving 8 bases unmatched. Germline V gene sequence: CDR1 SQVTM, CDR2 ANQGSEA. The CDR3 DNA reads as TGCAGCGTTGTGGGATTGGACAGGGGTTACGAGCAGTACTTC. Protein product: CSVVGLDRGYEQYF.

Comment on this clone: This specimen includes other DNA sequences encoding the same CDR3. The chain recombines TRBV19 with TRBJ1-5; D is uncertain. The V gene's germline CDR1 is LNHDA and CDR2 SQIVND (reference sequence). Trimming removed 2 bases from V and 2 bases from J, with 4 bases in between. The CDR3 totals 13 residues. The DNA for the CDR3 is TGTGCCAGTAGTATAATCGGCAATCAGCCCCAGCATTTT. Protein: CASSIIGNQPQHF.

The V call is TRBV4-1, the J call TRBJ1-2, with D perhaps matching TRBD1 (5 bases). The CDR3 extends over 18 amino acids. Germline V CDR1 and CDR2: MGHRA, YSYEKL. V was shortened by 3 bases and J by 8 bases, with 28 bases between the two germline ends. In DNA, the CDR3 is TGCGCCAGCAGCCAGGGCGGTGGGGGGGGTAGTTTCTCGTGGGGCTACACCTTC. It translates to CASSQGGGGGSFSWGYTF.

This chain links TRBV29-1 with TRBJ2-1, with D uncertain. Between the trimmed V and J ends, which lost 3 bases and 0 bases, there was a span of 0 bases. The length of the CDR3 is 11 residues. Germline CDR1 reads SQVTM; CDR2 reads ANQGSEA. The CDR3 is CSVDSYNEQFF. CDR3 bases: TGCAGCGTTGACTCCTACAATGAGCAGTTCTTC.

CDR3 sequence: CAITNEQGFGYGYTF. Here the CDR3 DNA reads TGTGCCATCACCAATGAACAGGGTTTTGGCTATGGCTACACCTTC. This sequence joins TRBV28 and TRBJ1-2, with D perhaps TRBD1 (6 bases). Germline values: CDR1 MDHEN, CDR2 SYDVKM. The CDR3 totals 15 residues. V was shortened by 10 bases and J by 4 bases, with 22 bases between the two germline ends.

This clone has just a few counts. The CDR3: CASSDSGEQYF. CDR3 sequence (DNA): TGTGCCAGCTCGGATAGCGGCGAGCAGTACTTC. The chain joins TRBV28 to TRBJ2-7; D is possibly TRBD2 (6 bases). Germline V lookup: CDR1 MDHEN, CDR2 SYDVKM. CDR3 length equals 11 residues. With 8 bases removed from V and 6 bases from J, the gap between germline ends came to 11 bases. Looking up the rest from reference TRBV28 and TRBJ2-7 gives the full variable domain: DVKVTQSSRYLVKRTGEKVFLECVQDMDHENMFWYRQDPGLGLRLIYFSYDVKMKEKGDIPEGYSVSREKKERFSLILESASTNQTSMYLCASSDSGEQYFGPGTRLTVT.

V usage is TRBV4-2 and J usage is TRBJ2-1, with 8 bases that match TRBD1. The CDR3 loop spans 15 amino acids. Germline CDR1 LGHNA, CDR2 YNFKEQ. The V and J ends lost 7 bases and 4 bases, in that order; junction bases with no gene match: 9. The CDR3 coding sequence is TGTGCCAGCAACTCCCAGGACAGGGAATACAATGAGCAGTTCTTC. Translation: CASNSQDREYNEQFF.

The chain uses TRBV25-1 and TRBJ2-1; the D gene is possibly TRBD1 (6 bases). V dropped 7 bases and J dropped 9 bases, with 13 bases sitting between them. The CDR3 length is 12 residues. Germline V lookup: CDR1 MGHDK, CDR2 SYGVNS. The CDR3: CASMLGAGEQFF. The CDR3, as DNA: TGTGCCAGCATGCTGGGGGCTGGTGAGCAGTTCTTC.

The chain employs TRBV28 and TRBJ1-2; TRBD1 agrees at 9 bases. This CDR3 contains 15 residues. J gave up 0 bases and V 5 bases, and 4 bases lay outside the gene matches. Germline V gene data show CDR1 as MDHEN and CDR2 as SYDVKM. CDR3 loop: CASSVGQGANYGYTF. As DNA, the CDR3 is TGTGCCAGCAGTGTGGGACAGGGAGCTAACTATGGCTACACCTTC.

V usage is TRBV15 and J usage is TRBJ1-5; TRBD1 might be the D (6 bases). The CDR3 has 13 residues. V was pared by 5 bases and J by 5 bases, with 10 bases between. Germline V gene lookup returns CDR1 LNHNV and CDR2 YYDKDF (reference sequence). The CDR3 reads CATSSGVDQPQHF. The DNA for the CDR3 is TGTGCCACCAGCTCAGGGGTAGATCAGCCCCAGCATTTT.

The rearrangement uses TRBV4-1 and TRBJ2-7, with TRBD2 as a possible D gene (8 bases). The germline CDR1 and CDR2 sequences are MGHRA and YSYEKL. The V end lost 4 bases, the J end lost 2 bases, and 12 bases lay between the germline ends. The CDR3 sequence is 14 residues long. CDR3 nucleotides: TGCGCCAGCAGCCCGGGAGGGGGCCCCTACGAGCAGTACTTC. It yields the protein CASSPGGGPYEQYF.

The chain couples TRBV19 to TRBJ1-1; D gene ambiguous. Germline V gene sequence: CDR1 LNHDA, CDR2 SQIVND (reference sequence). With 3 bases removed from V and 1 base from J, the gap between germline ends came to 6 bases. The CDR3 is 13 residues long. CDR3 loop: CASSITPNTEAFF. The CDR3 nucleotides read TGTGCCAGTAGTATTACCCCGAACACTGAAGCTTTCTTT. Based on the CDR3 plus reference TRBV19 and TRBJ1-1, the full variable domain is DGGITQSPKYLFRKEGQNVTLSCEQNLNHDAMYWYRQDPGQGLRLIYYSQIVNDFQKGDIAEGYSVSREKKESFPLTVTSAQKNPTAFYLCASSITPNTEAFFGQGTRLTVV.

V gene TRBV18 combines with J gene TRBJ1-5, with D perhaps TRBD1 (6 bases). Trimming stripped 2 bases from V and 5 bases from J, with 13 bases between. CDR1 and CDR2 (germline): KGHSH, LQKENI. The CDR3 is made up of 15 amino acids. CDR3 sequence (DNA): TGTGCCAGCTCACCATTGAGGGGGGGGGATCAGCCCCAGCATTTT. It codes for CASSPLRGGDQPQHF.

V is TRBV5-4 and J is TRBJ2-5; TRBD2 matches at 9 bases. Germline lookup yields CDR1 SGHNT and CDR2 YYREEE (reference sequence). J gave up 5 bases and V 5 bases, and 16 bases lay outside the gene matches. The CDR3 loop spans 17 amino acids. The CDR3 region is CASSYRGGGGAHETQYF. The CDR3 bases are TGTGCCAGCAGTTATCGAGGGGGCGGGGGGGCCCATGAGACCCAGTACTTC.

This clone was detected only once. This rearrangement joins TRBV11-2 to TRBJ1-2, with TRBD1 matching over 7 bases. There are 13 residues in the CDR3. V lost 5 bases, J lost 8 bases, and 8 bases stayed unmatched. Germline-derived CDR1 and CDR2 are SGHAT and FQNNGV. CDR3 DNA: TGTGCCAGCAGCCCTAGGACAGGACGGGGCTACACCTTC. It codes for CASSPRTGRGYTF. The entire variable domain, with the rest obtained from reference TRBV11-2 and TRBJ1-2, is as follows: EAGVAQSPRYKIIEKRQSVAFWCNPISGHATLYWYQQILGQGPKLLIQFQNNGVVDDSQLPKDRFSAERLKGVDSTLKIQPAKLEDSAVYLCASSPRTGRGYTFGSGTRLTVV.

The chain combines TRBV14 with TRBJ1-4, with D possibly TRBD1 on 5 matching bases. V dropped 2 bases and J dropped 3 bases, with 10 bases sitting between them. Germline-derived CDR1 and CDR2 are SGHDN and FVKESK. The CDR3 covers 15 residues. DNA for the CDR3: TGTGCCAGCAGCCAAACAGGTGACCCTAATGAAAAACTGTTTTTT. Protein product: CASSQTGDPNEKLFF.

This rearrangement joins TRBV28 to TRBJ2-3, with 12 bases identical to TRBD2. The CDR3 length is 17 residues. CDR1 and CDR2 (germline): MDHEN, SYDVKM. Trimming took 2 bases from V and 4 from J; bases not matched to a gene: 7. The CDR3, as DNA: TGTGCCAGCAGTTTAGGCCAGACTAGCGGGGGATCAGATACGCAGTATTTT. Translating it yields CASSLGQTSGGSDTQYF.

The V and J genes are TRBV9 and TRBJ1-2; D might be TRBD1 (5 bases). Per the germline V gene, CDR1 is SGDLS and CDR2 is YYNGEE. Trimming took off 0 bases at V and 7 bases at J, with 22 bases between the two ends. The CDR3 runs 17 residues. The CDR3 protein is CASSVDSWGKNLGGYTF. The CDR3 bases are TGTGCCAGCAGCGTAGATTCGTGGGGGAAGAACCTGGGTGGCTACACCTTC.

The chain employs TRBV11-2 and TRBJ1-5; 12 nucleotides align to TRBD1. Germline V gives CDR1 SGHAT, CDR2 FQNNGV. V dropped 5 bases and J dropped 3; count of bases not matched to a gene: 8. The CDR3 has 17 amino acids. CDR3 protein: CASSGRMGQGANQPQHF. The CDR3 region has the DNA TGTGCCAGCAGCGGACGAATGGGACAGGGGGCCAATCAGCCCCAGCATTTT. The full variable domain, completed using reference TRBV11-2 and TRBJ1-5, is EAGVAQSPRYKIIEKRQSVAFWCNPISGHATLYWYQQILGQGPKLLIQFQNNGVVDDSQLPKDRFSAERLKGVDSTLKIQPAKLEDSAVYLCASSGRMGQGANQPQHFGDGTRLSIL.

This chain connects TRBV25-1 to TRBJ2-2, with D perhaps TRBD1 (5 bases). The CDR3 has 14 amino acids. V was trimmed by 10 bases and J by 3 bases, leaving 15 bases between them. Per the germline V gene, CDR1 is MGHDK and CDR2 is SYGVNS. The CDR3 loop reads CATQGASDTGELFF. Written as DNA, the CDR3 is TGTGCCACTCAGGGTGCGAGCGACACCGGGGAGCTGTTTTTT.